The 28 T cell receptor beta chains given below trace back to one sample, sequenced in a study of blood T cells in healthy people across ages. A second PCR of 7 to 11 cycles used a sample-barcoded 5' primer and a J-beta primer mix. Each CDR3 protein is one row after TCRdb ran MiXCR on the 5' RACE reads. The sample yields 700,000 to 850,000 distinct CDR3 sequences, less than 70% seen once. Sequencing was carried out using blood. The receptors here all came from a man older than 75 in good health.

The table lists this clonotype with a few counts. V is TRBV7-2 and J is TRBJ2-7; TRBD2 aligns across 9 bases. The V segment lost 5 bases and the J segment 1 base; nucleotides outside the gene matches: 6. CDR1 and CDR2 from the germline V gene are SGHTA and FQGNSA. The CDR3 loop spans 15 amino acids. The CDR3 nucleotides read TGTGCCAGCAGCGCACTAGCGGGTGGGTCCTACGAGCAGTACTTC. Encoded protein: CASSALAGGSYEQYF.

The rearrangement joins TRBV21-1 to TRBJ2-4; the table calls TRBD2, which could not be checked here. TRBV21-1 is a pseudogene segment. This CDR3 is built from 17 residues. CDR3 amino acids: CASSKKERLAPHLGQYF. The CDR3 nucleotides are TGTGCCAGCAGCAAAAAGGAGCGGCTGGCACCTCACCTAGGGCAGTACTTC.

This clonotype turned up a few times. V and J are TRBV24-1 and TRBJ1-4, with D possibly matching TRBD1 (6 bases). The CDR3 runs 15 residues. The germline V and J ends were trimmed by 4 bases and 3 bases, with 11 bases remaining between them. The germline gives CDR1 KGHDR, CDR2 SFDVKD. Written as DNA, the CDR3 is TGTGCCACCAGTGACCCTGGGGGCCCTAATGAAAAACTGTTTTTT. Translation: CATSDPGGPNEKLFF.

A few counts support this clonotype. A single base separates this from a much larger clone, so it may be a read error. The genes are TRBV6-5 and TRBJ2-7; 10 bases match TRBD1. The CDR3 consists of 14 residues. Trimming cost V 6 bases and J 4 bases; bases outside gene matches: 6. Germline V gene lookup returns CDR1 MNHEY and CDR2 SVGAGI. The CDR3 DNA is TGTGCCAGCAGGTACGGGACAGGGGAATACGAGCAGTACTTC. The encoded protein is CASRYGTGEYEQYF.

CDR3 amino acids: CSRAGSPYEQYF. In DNA form, the CDR3 reads TGCAGCCGCGCAGGCAGCCCCTACGAGCAGTACTTC. This rearrangement joins TRBV29-1 to TRBJ2-7; D not certain. Germline V gene data show CDR1 as SQVTM and CDR2 as ANQGSEA. The CDR3 is 12 amino acids. Trimming left V 8 bases short and J 2 bases short, with 13 bases between.

The V and J genes are TRBV5-1 and TRBJ2-7; D is undetermined. The germline gives CDR1 SGHRS, CDR2 YFSETQ. Trimming removed 3 bases at V and 2 bases at J, with 15 bases between. The CDR3 runs 15 residues. The CDR3 is CASSWTATAPYEQYF. In DNA form, the CDR3 reads TGCGCCAGCAGCTGGACGGCCACAGCCCCCTACGAGCAGTACTTC.

The chain is built from TRBV11-2 and TRBJ2-4; D uncertain. Trimming took 7 bases from V and 7 from J, leaving 8 bases between them. CDR3 length: 11 amino acids. Germline values: CDR1 SGHAT, CDR2 FQNNGV. The CDR3 DNA is TGTGCCAGCACCCTAAGTAACATTCAGTACTTC. Translating gives CASTLSNIQYF.

J is TRBJ2-3 and V is TRBV7-3, with 8 bases identical to TRBD1. CDR1 is SGHTA and CDR2 is FQGTGA in the germline V gene. J lost 0 bases, V lost 5 bases, and 4 bases had no gene match. This CDR3 region has 15 residues. The CDR3 reads CASSTQGASTDTQYF. CDR3 nucleotides: TGTGCCAGCAGCACCCAGGGGGCCAGCACAGATACGCAGTATTTT.

The chain recombines TRBV18 with TRBJ2-3; D is possibly TRBD2 (6 bases). Trimming removed 3 bases at V and 0 bases at J, with 13 bases between. The CDR3 spans 16 residues. In germline, CDR1 is KGHSH, CDR2 LQKENI. DNA for the CDR3: TGTGCCAGCTCACCTCTTGGCGGGGCTAGCACAGATACGCAGTATTTT. Its translation is CASSPLGGASTDTQYF.

A few counts support this clonotype. This rearrangement joins TRBV12-5 to TRBJ2-3, with 7 bases identical to TRBD1. CDR1 LGHNT and CDR2 FRNRAP come from the germline V gene. Trimming cost V 7 bases and J 14 bases; bases outside gene matches: 21. The length of the CDR3 is 15 residues. The CDR3 protein is CASERDRGLHRDAYF. CDR3 nucleotides: TGTGCTAGTGAGAGGGACAGAGGACTTCACAGAGACGCGTATTTT.

The V call is TRBV20-1, the J call TRBJ2-4, with D maybe TRBD2 (6 bases). The ends were cut back, 8 bases at V and 0 bases at J, with 14 bases in the middle. This CDR3 has 14 amino acids. Germline V CDR1 and CDR2: DFQATT, SNEGSKA (reference sequence). CDR3 sequence: CSTAGPVAKNIQYF. The CDR3, as DNA: TGCAGTACAGCGGGTCCCGTAGCCAAAAACATTCAGTACTTC.

The table lists this clonotype with many counts. The chain uses TRBV13 and TRBJ2-5, with D maybe TRBD2 (6 bases). V was clipped by 2 bases and J by 1 base, with 14 bases between them. This CDR3 has 16 amino acids. The V gene's germline CDR1 is PRHDT and CDR2 FYEKMQ (reference sequence). The CDR3 sequence is CASSLRGDGGQETQYF. The CDR3 bases are TGTGCCAGCAGCTTAAGGGGAGACGGGGGCCAAGAGACCCAGTACTTC.

V and J are TRBV11-2 and TRBJ1-2; possibly TRBD1 for D (5 bases). Germline V gene sequence: CDR1 SGHAT, CDR2 FQNNGV. The CDR3 totals 12 residues. Trimming removed 5 bases from V and 6 bases from J, with 10 bases in between. The CDR3 DNA is TGTGCCAGCAGCCAAACAGGAGATGGCTACACCTTC. Residues: CASSQTGDGYTF. The full variable domain, with the rest looked up from reference TRBV11-2 and TRBJ1-2, is EAGVAQSPRYKIIEKRQSVAFWCNPISGHATLYWYQQILGQGPKLLIQFQNNGVVDDSQLPKDRFSAERLKGVDSTLKIQPAKLEDSAVYLCASSQTGDGYTFGSGTRLTVV.

This clonotype has a count of ten or more. The J gene is TRBJ2-3, the V gene TRBV29-1; TRBD2 is a possible D gene (5 bases). The CDR3 extends over 11 amino acids. Looked up from germline, CDR1 is SQVTM and CDR2 is ANQGSEA. V gave up 3 bases and J gave up 14 bases, with 15 bases separating them. CDR3 nucleotide sequence: TGCAGCGTTGACAACCGGGGATACGCGTATTTT. The encoded protein is CSVDNRGYAYF.

The chain recombines TRBV20-1 with TRBJ2-3; 8 bases line up with TRBD2. This CDR3 is 14 amino acids long. CDR1 is DFQATT and CDR2 is SNEGSKA in the germline V gene (reference sequence). V gave up 2 bases and J gave up 6 bases; unmatched junction bases: 7. CDR3 coding DNA: TGCAGTGCTAGACTCCCTAGCGGGCGCGATACGCAGTATTTT. This sequence encodes CSARLPSGRDTQYF.

The chain joins TRBV29-1 to TRBJ1-2, with a tentative D call TRBD1 (5 bases). V lost 4 bases to trimming and J lost 7 bases, with 22 bases between them. Germline assignment: CDR1 SQVTM and CDR2 ANQGSEA. This CDR3 comprises 15 residues. The CDR3 loop reads CSVGDPGLPEGGYTF. The CDR3 DNA follows: TGCAGCGTTGGGGATCCAGGGCTCCCTGAGGGTGGCTACACCTTC.

This clonotype was recorded a few times. Given a much more abundant clone one base away, this may be a read error. The CDR3: CSDLHAFNEQYF. CDR3 DNA: TGCAGCGATCTCCATGCCTTCAATGAGCAGTACTTC. The genes are TRBV29-1 and TRBJ2-5; D uncertain. Trimming took 7 bases from V and 11 from J, leaving 20 bases between them. Germline lookup yields CDR1 SQVTM and CDR2 ANQGSEA. The CDR3 contains 12 residues.

This clonotype was observed once. V usage is TRBV4-2 and J usage is TRBJ1-1; 7 bases are shared with TRBD1. The CDR3 has 16 amino acids. Germline V gene sequence: CDR1 LGHNA, CDR2 YNFKEQ. V lost 0 bases and J lost 4; bases outside the gene matches: 8. DNA for the CDR3: TGTGCCAGCAGCCAAGATCGACCAGGGGGGGCCACTGAAGCTTTCTTT. Protein sequence: CASSQDRPGGATEAFF.

The V and J genes are TRBV11-2 and TRBJ1-4; TRBD1 agrees at 8 bases. The V and J ends lost 5 bases and 7 bases, in that order; junction bases with no gene match: 3. CDR3 size: 13 residues. Per germline, CDR1 SGHAT and CDR2 FQNNGV. CDR3 protein: CASSVGTGEKLFF. CDR3 DNA sequence: TGTGCCAGCAGCGTTGGGACAGGTGAAAAACTGTTTTTT.

The J gene is TRBJ2-1, the V gene TRBV29-1, with D possibly being TRBD2 (6 bases). This CDR3 region has 15 residues. Trimming stripped 3 bases from V and 7 bases from J, with 19 bases between. Looked up from germline, CDR1 is SQVTM and CDR2 is ANQGSEA. This CDR3 is CSVDLGGGSRNEQFF. The CDR3 DNA is TGCAGCGTTGACTTGGGGGGAGGCTCCAGAAATGAGCAGTTCTTC.

This chain links TRBV4-2 with TRBJ2-4, with 14 bases matching TRBD2. Trimming removed 0 bases from V and 1 base from J; junction bases left unmatched: 5. Germline V gene sequence: CDR1 LGHNA, CDR2 YNFKEQ. The CDR3 runs 19 residues. CDR3 amino acids: CASSQERLAGGGAKNIQYF. In nucleotides, the CDR3 is TGTGCCAGCAGCCAAGAAAGACTAGCGGGAGGGGGGGCCAAAAACATTCAGTACTTC.

The J gene is TRBJ2-4, the V gene TRBV5-1, with 11 bases fitting TRBD1. The DNA end favors TRBJ2-7, so the J call may be wrong. CDR1 and CDR2 from the germline V gene are SGHRS and YFSETQ. The CDR3 extends over 13 amino acids. The DNA of the CDR3 is TGCGCCAGCAGCGTGGGACAGGGGGGCGAGCAGTACTTC. Its translation is CASSVGQGGEQYF.

The chain is built from TRBV18 and TRBJ2-5; 7 nucleotides align to TRBD2. The V gene's germline CDR1 is KGHSH and CDR2 LQKENI. The V segment lost 3 bases and the J segment 1 base; nucleotides outside the gene matches: 5. This CDR3 contains 15 residues. CDR3 in DNA: TGTGCCAGCTCACCTCTTGCGGGAGTCCAAGAGACCCAGTACTTC. It yields the protein CASSPLAGVQETQYF.

V is TRBV20-1 and J is TRBJ1-5; D gene uncertain. This CDR3 region has 12 residues. The ends were cut back, 0 bases at V and 7 bases at J, with 7 bases in the middle. Germline V gives CDR1 DFQATT, CDR2 SNEGSKA (reference sequence). The CDR3 region has the DNA TGCAGTGCTAGAGAGACGGGACAGCCCCAGCATTTT. It yields the protein CSARETGQPQHF.

V and J are TRBV7-2 and TRBJ1-4; D unclear. Germline V lookup: CDR1 SGHTA, CDR2 FQGNSA. Trimming shortened V by 0 bases and J by 3 bases, and 11 bases separated the two germline ends. This CDR3 is built from 16 residues. The chain's CDR3 is CASSLAIAGSNEKLFF. CDR3 DNA sequence: TGTGCCAGCAGCTTAGCGATTGCGGGGTCTAATGAAAAACTGTTTTTT.

The chain combines TRBV7-3 with TRBJ2-1, with 9 positions matching TRBD2. The V and J ends lost 4 bases and 3 bases, in that order; junction bases with no gene match: 7. CDR3 length: 16 amino acids. Germline V CDR1 and CDR2: SGHTA, FQGTGA. The CDR3 region is CASSSGGTSCYNEQFF. Written as DNA, the CDR3 is TGTGCCAGCAGCTCCGGGGGGACTAGCTGCTACAATGAGCAGTTCTTC. Complete variable domain (other parts from reference TRBV7-3 and TRBJ2-1): GAGVSQTPSNKVTEKGKYVELRCDPISGHTALYWYRQSLGQGPEFLIYFQGTGAADDSGLPNDRFFAVRPEGSVSTLKIQRTERGDSAVYLCASSSGGTSCYNEQFFGPGTRLTVL.

This clonotype was detected only a few times. V is TRBV20-1 and J is TRBJ2-3, with D hard to call. The V end was cut by 3 bases, the J end by 6 bases, with 4 bases between. The CDR3 extends over 10 amino acids. Germline V gene lookup returns CDR1 DFQATT and CDR2 SNEGSKA (reference sequence). Written as DNA, the CDR3 is TGCAGTGCTAGGGGTGATACGCAGTATTTT. Translating gives CSARGDTQYF.

The V call is TRBV20-1, the J call TRBJ2-5, with 11 bases fitting TRBD2. The CDR3 length is 16 residues. Unmatched junction bases numbered 11, after V lost 3 bases and J lost 5 bases. Looked up from germline, CDR1 is DFQATT and CDR2 is SNEGSKA (reference sequence). This CDR3 is CSASPTSGIVRETQYF. Written as DNA, the CDR3 is TGCAGTGCTAGCCCGACTAGCGGGATCGTACGTGAGACCCAGTACTTC.